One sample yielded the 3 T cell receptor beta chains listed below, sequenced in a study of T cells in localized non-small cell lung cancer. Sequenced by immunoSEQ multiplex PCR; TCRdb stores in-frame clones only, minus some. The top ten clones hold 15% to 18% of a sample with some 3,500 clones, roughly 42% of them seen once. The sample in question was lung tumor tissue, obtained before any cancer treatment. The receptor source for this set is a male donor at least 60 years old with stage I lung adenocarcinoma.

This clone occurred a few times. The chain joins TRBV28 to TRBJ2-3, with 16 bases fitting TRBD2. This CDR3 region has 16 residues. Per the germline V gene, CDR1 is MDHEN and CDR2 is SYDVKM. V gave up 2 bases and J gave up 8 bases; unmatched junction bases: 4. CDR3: CASSLGTSGGAFTQYF. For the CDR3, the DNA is TGTGCCAGCAGTTTAGGGACTAGCGGGGGGGCGTTTACGCAGTATTTT.

This chain's CDR3 is CASSWDTGELFF. Written as DNA, the CDR3 is TGTGCCAGTAGTTGGGACACCGGGGAGCTGTTTTTT. The gene calls are TRBV19 and TRBJ2-2; D not certain. Germline V lookup: CDR1 LNHDA, CDR2 SQIVND (reference sequence). This CDR3 region has 12 residues. Deletions cut 5 bases from V and 3 bases from J, with 4 bases between.

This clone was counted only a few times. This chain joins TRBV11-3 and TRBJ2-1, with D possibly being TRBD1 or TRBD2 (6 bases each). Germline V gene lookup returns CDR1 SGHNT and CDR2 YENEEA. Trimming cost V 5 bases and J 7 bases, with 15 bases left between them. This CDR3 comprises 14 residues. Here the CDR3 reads CASSRGTTQNEQFF. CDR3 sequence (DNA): TGTGCCAGCAGCCGGGGGACAACCCAAAATGAGCAGTTCTTC.